Listed below are T cell receptor beta chains from one sample, sequenced in a study of shared clonotypes between healthy human individuals. Method: immunoSEQ multiplex PCR; TCRdb's copy keeps in-frame clones and lacks some. The profile shows some 1,900,000 clones, over 85% of them singletons. Source material: naive CD8+ T cells sorted from blood. The receptors originated from a man aged 18 to 30 in good health. The conserved cysteine and the conserved F or W are not part of the CDR3 here. D genes are given only for firm matches.

ASSPATLSYEQY	TRBJ2-7	TRBV4-3	.
ASSQERADTQY	TRBJ2-3	TRBV4-1	.
SVGSGPDLYEQY	TRBJ2-7	TRBV29-1	.
ASSLGDSEQF	TRBJ2-1	TRBV28	TRBD1
ASSYGLVSIEQF	TRBJ2-1	TRBV6-5	.
ASSHSWDYTTEAF	TRBJ1-1	TRBV5-6	.
ASSFEAGVYNEQF	TRBJ2-1	TRBV5-1	TRBD2
ASSQDPGAGNEQF	TRBJ2-1	TRBV4-1	.
AIQGNYEQY	TRBJ2-7	TRBV11-2	TRBD1
ASLFPGGGPYNEQF	TRBJ2-1	TRBV10-2	.
ASTAGNEQY	TRBJ2-7	TRBV5-1	.
ASSAGTRTDTQY	TRBJ2-3	TRBV9	.
ASSVTGQLYNEQF	TRBJ2-1	TRBV2	TRBD1
ASSLGQGWNEQF	TRBJ2-1	TRBV27	TRBD1
ASSRILQETQY	TRBJ2-5	TRBV4-3	.
ASSPGQVLGEQF	TRBJ2-1	TRBV6-5	TRBD1
ASSFTLSGNTIY	TRBJ1-3	TRBV28	.
ATSSGVNTEAF	TRBJ1-1	TRBV15	.
ASSREPGSTDTQY	TRBJ2-3	TRBV10-1	.
ATRGADPYNEQF	TRBJ2-1	TRBV6-6	.
SVVTGHHSYEQY	TRBJ2-7	TRBV29-1	.
ASRRLAGGSYEQY	TRBJ2-7	TRBV6-7	TRBD2
ASSSSTGALSNYGYT	TRBJ1-2	TRBV7-2	.
ASSGYGNQETQY	TRBJ2-5	TRBV2	.
ASSLVTGSNYGYT	TRBJ1-2	TRBV5-6	.
ASSQVESSGDPWGEQY	TRBJ2-7	TRBV4-3	.
SVQWNTGELF	TRBJ2-2	TRBV29-1	.
ASSLDADTQY	TRBJ2-3	TRBV5-4	.
ASSAGEGEQY	TRBJ2-7	TRBV25-1	.
ASSPDSTYEQY	TRBJ2-7	TRBV7-9	.
ASSQIGGSPLH	TRBJ1-6	TRBV4-1	.
ASSQDSRTGAHEQY	TRBJ2-7	TRBV4-3	TRBD1
ASSLVNSNEQF	TRBJ2-1	TRBV11-2	.
ASSLETEDQPQH	TRBJ1-5	TRBV5-6	.
ASSFDDRGNSPLH	TRBJ1-6	TRBV27	TRBD1